Shown below are 32 T cell receptor beta chains from a single sample sequenced in a study of T cell responses to AZD1222 COVID-19 vaccine. Assay: immunoSEQ multiplex PCR; the TCRdb copy retains only in-frame clones and omits some. The sample lists approximately 180,000 clones, approximately 94% occurring once. Specimen: peripheral blood, collected 28 days after the second dose of the MenACWY control vaccine. These receptors came from an adult who received the MenACWY meningococcal vaccine as a control.

V is TRBV27 and J is TRBJ1-5; TRBD1 might be the D (5 bases). Trimming took off 2 bases at V and 4 bases at J, with 18 bases between the two ends. Germline loops: CDR1 MNHEY, CDR2 SMNVEV (reference sequence). This CDR3 is built from 17 residues. The CDR3, as DNA: TGTGCCAGCAGTTTAAGAGCTTTCGCCAGGGAAAATCAGCCCCAGCATTTT. It is translated as CASSLRAFARENQPQHF.

This chain links TRBV5-6 with TRBJ2-1, with TRBD2 as a possible D gene (6 bases). Germline V gene data show CDR1 as SGHDT and CDR2 as YYEEEE. The V end lost 5 bases, the J end lost 8 bases, and 20 bases lay between the germline ends. The CDR3 is 15 amino acids. The CDR3 sequence: CASRTRVPWRDEQFF. The CDR3 DNA reads as TGTGCCAGCAGAACCCGGGTCCCGTGGAGGGATGAGCAGTTCTTC.

This chain links TRBV14 with TRBJ1-3; D unresolved. The CDR3 sequence is 13 residues long. Germline V lookup: CDR1 SGHDN, CDR2 FVKESK. V was clipped by 4 bases and J by 4 bases, with 8 bases between them. This CDR3 is CASSRARGNTIYF. CDR3 in DNA: TGTGCCAGCAGCCGGGCGAGGGGAAACACCATATATTTT.

This sequence joins TRBV5-6 and TRBJ2-1; 11 positions match TRBD2. The CDR3 runs 17 residues. Germline CDR1 is SGHDT and CDR2 is YYEEEE. V lost 3 bases to trimming and J lost 7 bases; unmatched junction nucleotides: 12. Here the CDR3 DNA reads TGTGCCAGCAGCTCCGTCGTTGGTAGCGGGAGGGATAATGAGCAGTTCTTC. Protein: CASSSVVGSGRDNEQFF.

This rearrangement joins TRBV4-2 to TRBJ2-7, with D perhaps matching TRBD2 (6 bases). Germline V lookup: CDR1 LGHNA, CDR2 YNFKEQ. The CDR3 spans 16 residues. The ends were cut back, 1 base at V and 2 bases at J, with 15 bases in the middle. CDR3 region: CASSQVVAVTPYEQYF. Here the CDR3 DNA reads TGTGCCAGCAGCCAAGTCGTAGCGGTAACCCCCTACGAGCAGTACTTC.

The V gene is TRBV6-4, the J gene TRBJ2-5, with no clear D. The germline CDR1 and CDR2 sequences are MRHNA and SNTAGT. The length of the CDR3 is 13 residues. V was shortened by 4 bases and J by 4 bases, with 10 bases between the two germline ends. CDR3 nucleotide sequence: TGTGCCAGCAGTGGGAACCGTGGAGAGACCCAGTACTTC. It translates to CASSGNRGETQYF.

The chain couples TRBV6-2 or TRBV6-3 to TRBJ1-1; perhaps TRBD1 as D (6 bases). Trimming took 6 bases from V and 0 from J, leaving 17 bases between them. The CDR3 is 16 amino acids. The germline V gene encodes CDR1 MNHEY and CDR2 SVGEGT. The CDR3 DNA sequence: TGTGCCAGCAGCCTAGGGACGGGACATATGAACACTGAAGCTTTCTTT. It encodes CASSLGTGHMNTEAFF.

This chain joins TRBV24-1 and TRBJ2-1, with D maybe TRBD1 (5 bases). The CDR3 spans 15 residues. Germline CDR1 and CDR2: KGHDR and SFDVKD. Trimming removed 3 bases from V and 4 bases from J, with 12 bases in between. DNA for the CDR3: TGTGCCACCAGTGATATCCTAGACAGTTACAATGAGCAGTTCTTC. It specifies CATSDILDSYNEQFF.

The V and J genes are TRBV5-1 and TRBJ2-7; D call uncertain. Trimming left V 0 bases short and J 5 bases short, with 15 bases between. The CDR3 runs 15 residues. From germline, CDR1 is SGHRS and CDR2 YFSETQ. CDR3 in amino acids: CASSLGLRIHDEQYF. CDR3 nucleotide sequence: TGCGCCAGCAGCTTGGGTCTTAGGATCCACGACGAGCAGTACTTC.

The chain employs TRBV18 and TRBJ2-3; the match to TRBD2 covers 9 bases. The CDR3 spans 18 residues. The J segment lost 0 bases and the V segment lost 1 base, leaving 8 bases of the junction unmatched. Germline V CDR1 and CDR2: KGHSH, LQKENI. The DNA of the CDR3 is TGTGCCAGCTCACCACTCTCGGCTAGCGGGGCCAGCACAGATACGCAGTATTTT. As protein: CASSPLSASGASTDTQYF.

In its sample, this clone was seen once. This chain links TRBV7-2 with TRBJ2-7, with a tentative D call TRBD2 (6 bases). Trimming cost V 0 bases and J 1 base, with 13 bases left between them. This CDR3 is built from 16 residues. Germline V lookup: CDR1 SGHTA, CDR2 FQGNSA. The CDR3 DNA reads as TGTGCCAGCAGCTTAGCGGGCGGGGTAGCGTCCTACGAGCAGTACTTC. Translated: CASSLAGGVASYEQYF. The full variable domain, rest sourced from reference TRBV7-2 and TRBJ2-7, is GAGVSQSPSNKVTEKGKDVELRCDPISGHTALYWYRQSLGQGLEFLIYFQGNSAPDKSGLPSDRFSAERTGGSVSTLTIQRTQQEDSAVYLCASSLAGGVASYEQYFGPGTRLTVT.

V usage is TRBV6-6 and J usage is TRBJ2-1, with 10 nucleotides matching TRBD2. Germline V gene sequence: CDR1 MNHNY, CDR2 SVGAGI (reference sequence). V dropped 6 bases and J dropped 6; count of bases not matched to a gene: 5. The length of the CDR3 is 14 residues. DNA for the CDR3: TGTGCCAGCAGCCGGACTAGCGGACCCAATGAGCAGTTCTTC. It specifies CASSRTSGPNEQFF.

CDR3 amino acids: CASTPGSGGVGELFF. CDR3 DNA sequence: TGTGCCAGCACCCCGGGGTCAGGGGGGGTCGGGGAGCTGTTTTTT. The chain links TRBV6-5 to TRBJ2-2; the D call may be TRBD1 or TRBD2 (7 bases each). Trimming stripped 7 bases from V and 7 bases from J, with 19 bases between. Germline CDR1 reads MNHEY; CDR2 reads SVGAGI. This CDR3 region has 15 residues.

This clone was detected only once. The rearrangement joins TRBV7-9 to TRBJ1-1, with D maybe TRBD1 (6 bases). Trimming removed 5 bases from V and 4 bases from J, with 23 bases in between. This CDR3 region has 17 residues. CDR1 SEHNR and CDR2 FQNEAQ come from the germline V gene (reference sequence). The CDR3 coding sequence is TGTGCCAGCAGCAAAGGGGGGGCCAGCGGAGCGGGCACTGAAGCTTTCTTT. Translating it yields CASSKGGASGAGTEAFF. Full variable domain (rest looked up from reference TRBV7-9 and TRBJ1-1): DTGVSQNPRHKITKRGQNVTFRCDPISEHNRLYWYRQTLGQGPEFLTYFQNEAQLEKSRLLSDRFSAERPKGSFSTLEIQRTEQGDSAMYLCASSKGGASGAGTEAFFGQGTRLTVV.

The chain carries TRBV4-1 and TRBJ2-1; 8 bases fit TRBD2. Germline CDR1 MGHRA, CDR2 YSYEKL. This CDR3 region has 16 residues. With V trimmed by 1 base and J by 7 bases, 9 bases remained unmatched. The CDR3, as DNA: TGCGCCAGCAGCCAAGGACTCAGCGGGAGTAGTAATGAGCAGTTCTTC. Translating it yields CASSQGLSGSSNEQFF.

The J gene is TRBJ1-6, the V gene TRBV3-1 (or the pseudogene TRBV3-2), with 11 bases that match TRBD1. Trimming removed 4 bases from V and 7 bases from J; junction bases left unmatched: 6. The length of the CDR3 is 16 residues. Looked up from germline, CDR1 is LGHDT and CDR2 is YNNKEL (reference sequence). CDR3 protein: CASSLHRTGGNSPLHF. The CDR3 bases are TGTGCCAGCAGCCTTCATCGGACAGGGGGCAATTCACCCCTCCACTTT.

The chain employs TRBV2 and TRBJ2-2; the match to TRBD2 covers 11 bases. The CDR3 totals 16 residues. J gave up 4 bases and V 6 bases, and 7 bases lay outside the gene matches. The germline V gene has CDR1 SNHLY and CDR2 FYNNEI. CDR3 in DNA: TGTGCCAGCAGGAGGGAGACTAGCGGGACCACCGGGGAGCTGTTTTTT. Encoded protein: CASRRETSGTTGELFF.

The chain uses TRBV4-2 and TRBJ2-1; possibly TRBD1 or TRBD2 for D (5 bases each). In germline, CDR1 is LGHNA, CDR2 YNFKEQ. Trimming removed 0 bases at V and 1 base at J, with 16 bases between. The CDR3 is 18 amino acids. CDR3 loop: CASSQDRWDPGSYNEQFF. The DNA for the CDR3 is TGTGCCAGCAGCCAAGATAGGTGGGACCCAGGTTCCTACAATGAGCAGTTCTTC.

The rearrangement joins TRBV21-1 to TRBJ1-5; TRBD1 reflects the table's D call only, with no check against the DNA. TRBV21-1 is a documented pseudogene. This CDR3 comprises 19 residues. CDR3 DNA: TGTGCCAGCAGCAAAGTGACTATGCGGGGACAGAGGTGCAATCAGCCCCAGCATTTT. Translating it yields CASSKVTMRGQRCNQPQHF.

The chain carries TRBV2 and TRBJ1-2; 7 bases fit TRBD1. After removal of 6 bases from V and 4 bases from J, the junction contained 11 bases not matched to a gene. This CDR3 has 15 residues. Per germline, CDR1 SNHLY and CDR2 FYNNEI. CDR3 coding DNA: TGTGCCAGCAGGGATAGGACAGGAAACTCCTATGGCTACACCTTC. It translates to CASRDRTGNSYGYTF.

The rearrangement uses TRBV6-5 and TRBJ2-3; no firm D call. V was trimmed by 6 bases and J by 1 base, leaving 8 bases between them. This CDR3 is 13 amino acids long. Germline CDR1 reads MNHEY; CDR2 reads SVGAGI. In nucleotides, the CDR3 is TGTGCCAGCAGACCTCCAGGCACAGATACGCAGTATTTT. Translated: CASRPPGTDTQYF.

The CDR3 sequence is CAWSLIPVAYAEAFF. The CDR3 DNA reads as TGTGCCTGGAGCCTGATCCCTGTGGCTTACGCTGAAGCTTTCTTT. The chain uses TRBV30 and TRBJ1-1, with unresolved D. Trimming stripped 3 bases from V and 6 bases from J, with 20 bases between. This CDR3 is 15 amino acids long. Per the germline V gene, CDR1 is GTSNPN and CDR2 is SVGIG (reference sequence). Combining the CDR3 with reference TRBV30 and TRBJ1-1 gives the whole variable domain SQTIHQWPATLVQPVGSPLSLECTVEGTSNPNLYWYRQAAGRGLQLLFYSVGIGQISSEVPQNLSASRPQDRQFILSSKKLLLSDSGFYLCAWSLIPVAYAEAFFGQGTRLTVV.

This rearrangement joins TRBV7-2 to TRBJ2-1; no clear D. This CDR3 region has 14 residues. The V and J ends lost 3 bases and 1 base respectively, with 7 bases between them. Germline V gives CDR1 SGHTA, CDR2 FQGNSA. The DNA for the CDR3 is TGTGCCAGCAGCTTCGCCGCTTCCTACAATGAGCAGTTCTTC. Translating it yields CASSFAASYNEQFF.

The gene calls are TRBV19 and TRBJ1-1; D not resolved. V was clipped by 6 bases and J by 2 bases, with 10 bases between them. This CDR3 is built from 13 residues. Germline CDR1 reads LNHDA; CDR2 reads SQIVND (reference sequence). The CDR3 DNA is TGTGCCAGTAGACTGGGTCTAAACACTGAAGCTTTCTTT. Its translation: CASRLGLNTEAFF.

V usage is TRBV7-3 and J usage is TRBJ2-7, with a possible D match to TRBD2 (6 bases). Trimming stripped 2 bases from V and 6 bases from J, with 17 bases between. Germline loops: CDR1 SGHTA, CDR2 FQGTGA. The CDR3 sequence is 15 residues long. The CDR3 sequence is CASSLGSAEGLEQYF. CDR3 DNA sequence: TGTGCCAGCAGCTTAGGGTCTGCGGAGGGCCTCGAGCAGTACTTC.

The genes are TRBV12-5 and TRBJ2-1; TRBD2 is a possible D gene (5 bases). Trimming pared 1 base from V and 4 bases from J, leaving 14 bases between. Germline values: CDR1 LGHNT, CDR2 FRNRAP. The CDR3 totals 16 residues. In DNA form, the CDR3 reads TGTGCTAGTGGTTTGGGGAGGACCTTTGGGTACAATGAGCAGTTCTTC. It codes for CASGLGRTFGYNEQFF.

The chain uses TRBV28 and TRBJ1-3; D ambiguous. The CDR3 runs 14 residues. V shed 5 bases and J shed 2 bases, with 10 bases lying between them. Germline V gene data show CDR1 as MDHEN and CDR2 as SYDVKM. The CDR3 reads CASSPGLTGNTIYF. The CDR3 nucleotides read TGTGCCAGCAGTCCTGGGTTAACTGGAAACACCATATATTTT.

The chain is built from TRBV10-2 and TRBJ2-4, with D possibly TRBD1 on 5 matching bases. The V gene lost 0 bases and the J gene lost 1 base, with 13 bases spanning the gap. CDR1 WSHSY and CDR2 SAAADI come from the germline V gene. The CDR3 spans 17 residues. The CDR3 loop reads CASSESVQGTAKNIQYF. CDR3 in DNA: TGCGCCAGCAGTGAGTCAGTTCAGGGTACGGCCAAAAACATTCAGTACTTC.

This rearrangement joins TRBV7-2 to TRBJ2-2; no reliable D call. The length of the CDR3 is 15 residues. The V end lost 4 bases, the J end lost 8 bases, and 17 bases lay between the germline ends. CDR1 SGHTA and CDR2 FQGNSA come from the germline V gene. CDR3 DNA: TGTGCCAGCAGCTCATGGACGACGACCTCGGGGGAGCTGTTTTTT. Its translation is CASSSWTTTSGELFF.

The chain is built from TRBV3-1 (or the pseudogene TRBV3-2) and TRBJ1-2; D gene unclear. The germline gives CDR1 LGHDT, CDR2 YNNKEL (reference sequence). This CDR3 region has 14 residues. Trimming left V 5 bases short and J 8 bases short, with 18 bases between. In nucleotides, the CDR3 is TGTGCCAGCAGCGCGCGGGATTCATGGCGGGGCTACACCTTC. Residues: CASSARDSWRGYTF.

The gene calls are TRBV11-2 and TRBJ2-1; 15 positions agree with TRBD2. The CDR3 runs 17 residues. Germline CDR1 and CDR2: SGHAT and FQNNGV. V gave up 4 bases and J gave up 7 bases; unmatched junction bases: 8. The CDR3, as DNA: TGTGCCAGCAGCTCTCGGACTAGCGGGAGGGCCAGTAATGAGCAGTTCTTC. Encoded protein: CASSSRTSGRASNEQFF.

This clone was seen only a few times. V is TRBV5-5 and J is TRBJ1-6; TRBD1 matches at 10 bases. The CDR3 loop spans 17 amino acids. Germline lookup yields CDR1 SGHKS and CDR2 YYEKEE (reference sequence). The V gene end was trimmed by 1 base and the J gene end by 9 bases; junction bases not matched to a gene: 10. The DNA of the CDR3 is TGTGCCAGCAGCTTGACCGGGACAGGGGTATTTGGTTCACCCCTCCACTTT. Translated, it gives CASSLTGTGVFGSPLHF.